This T cell receptor beta chain is drawn from a study of regulatory T cells in long-lasting Graves disease. The study, taken as a whole, reports: Small sample size may have lowered accuracy. Persistent Graves' disease cases displayed lower TCR diversity than newly diagnosed ones. Thyroid tissue was not studied; only peripheral blood was. Persistent disease showed a preference for TRBV28, TRBJ1-2 and TRBJ2-5.

Documented time point: persistent/refractory GD, antithyroid drugs over 5 years with positive TRAb. The authors made the TCR library using RNA they extracted from PBMCs. Note on this clonotype: Its antigen is unknown. A much larger clone differs from this one at a single base, so this may be a read error.

CDR3 regions were amplified by Arm-PCR using iRepertoire HTBI primers to build TCR beta libraries. Via MiXCR, TCRdb re-called the multiplex PCR reads, giving one row per CDR3 protein. The table lists roughly 700,000 distinct CDR3 sequences, about 32% of them singletons. This CDR3 is built from 13 residues. Deletions cut 2 bases from V and 3 bases from J, with 7 bases between. The germline V gene encodes CDR1 MNHEY and CDR2 SVGAGI. This sample comprised peripheral blood mononuclear cells (PBMCs), obtained when the disease was refractory, from a patient treated with antithyroid drugs. The source of this sequence is a female donor with Graves disease. The V gene is TRBV6-5, the J gene TRBJ1-2; TRBD1 might be the D (5 bases). The CDR3, as DNA: TGTGCCAGCAGTTACGACAGTCACTATGGCTACACCTTC. The encoded protein is CASSYDSHYGYTF.